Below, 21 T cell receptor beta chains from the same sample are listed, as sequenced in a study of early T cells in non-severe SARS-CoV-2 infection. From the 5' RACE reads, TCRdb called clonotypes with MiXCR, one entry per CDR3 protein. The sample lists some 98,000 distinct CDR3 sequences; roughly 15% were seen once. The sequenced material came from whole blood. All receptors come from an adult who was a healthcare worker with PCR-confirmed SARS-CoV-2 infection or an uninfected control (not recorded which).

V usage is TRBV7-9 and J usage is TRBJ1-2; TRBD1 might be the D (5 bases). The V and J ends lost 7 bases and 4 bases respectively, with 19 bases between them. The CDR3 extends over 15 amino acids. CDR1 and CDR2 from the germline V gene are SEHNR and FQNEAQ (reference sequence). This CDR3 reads CASISSGGNGYGYTF. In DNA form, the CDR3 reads TGTGCCAGCATCAGTAGTGGGGGAAACGGCTATGGCTACACCTTC.

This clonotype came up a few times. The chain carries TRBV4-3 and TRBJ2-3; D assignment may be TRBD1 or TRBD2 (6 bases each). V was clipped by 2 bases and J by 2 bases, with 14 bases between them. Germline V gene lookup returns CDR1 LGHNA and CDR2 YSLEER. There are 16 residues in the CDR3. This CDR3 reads CASSQWSGAATDTQYF. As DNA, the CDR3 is TGCGCCAGCAGCCAATGGTCGGGGGCGGCCACAGATACGCAGTATTTT.

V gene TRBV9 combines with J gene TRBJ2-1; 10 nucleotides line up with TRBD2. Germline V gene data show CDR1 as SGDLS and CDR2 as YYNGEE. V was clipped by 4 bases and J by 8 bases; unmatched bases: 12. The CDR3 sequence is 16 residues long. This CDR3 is CASSSQGLAELHEQFF. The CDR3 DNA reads TGTGCCAGCAGCTCACAAGGACTAGCGGAACTACATGAGCAGTTCTTC.

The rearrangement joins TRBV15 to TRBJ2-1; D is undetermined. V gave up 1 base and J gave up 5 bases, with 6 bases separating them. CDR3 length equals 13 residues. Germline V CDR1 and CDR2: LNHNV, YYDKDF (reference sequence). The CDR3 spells CATSRGPDNEQFF. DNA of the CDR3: TGTGCCACCAGCAGAGGCCCTGACAATGAGCAGTTCTTC.

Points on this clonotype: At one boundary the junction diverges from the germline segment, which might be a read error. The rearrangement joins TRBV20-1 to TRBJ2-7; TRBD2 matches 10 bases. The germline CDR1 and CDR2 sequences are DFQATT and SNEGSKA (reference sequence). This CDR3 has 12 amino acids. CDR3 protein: CAIAGGIYEQYF. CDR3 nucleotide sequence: TGTGCTATAGCGGGGGGTATCTACGAGCAGTACTTC.

This chain's CDR3 is CASGPTSFLNTQYF. CDR3 DNA: TGTGCCAGCGGCCCGACGAGTTTTTTGAATACGCAGTATTTT. The chain uses TRBV11-2 and TRBJ2-3; D gene unclear. CDR3 length equals 14 residues. The V end lost 8 bases, the J end lost 7 bases, and 19 bases lay between the germline ends. Germline assignment: CDR1 SGHAT and CDR2 FQNNGV.

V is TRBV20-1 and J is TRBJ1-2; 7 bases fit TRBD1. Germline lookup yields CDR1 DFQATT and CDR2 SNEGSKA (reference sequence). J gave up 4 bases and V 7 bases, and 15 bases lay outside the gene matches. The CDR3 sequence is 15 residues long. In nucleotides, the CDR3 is TGCAGTGTTAACCTTGAGGGACAGCTTTTCTATGGCTACACCTTC. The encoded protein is CSVNLEGQLFYGYTF.

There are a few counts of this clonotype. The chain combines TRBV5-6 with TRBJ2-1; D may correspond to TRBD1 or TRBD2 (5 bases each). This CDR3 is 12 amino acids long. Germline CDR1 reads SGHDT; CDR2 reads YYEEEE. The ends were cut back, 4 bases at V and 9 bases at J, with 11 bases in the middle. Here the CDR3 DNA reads TGTGCCAGCAGCAGGGGCCGGGGTGAGCAGTTCTTC. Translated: CASSRGRGEQFF.

Written as DNA, the CDR3 is TGTGCCAGCAGTTTATCGCCCTGGACAGCCGAGACCCAGTACTTC. It is translated as CASSLSPWTAETQYF. The gene calls are TRBV6-2 or TRBV6-3 and TRBJ2-5; D is possibly TRBD1 (6 bases). Germline-derived CDR1 and CDR2 are MNHEY and SVGEGT. The ends were cut back, 4 bases at V and 5 bases at J, with 17 bases in the middle. The CDR3 is made up of 15 amino acids.

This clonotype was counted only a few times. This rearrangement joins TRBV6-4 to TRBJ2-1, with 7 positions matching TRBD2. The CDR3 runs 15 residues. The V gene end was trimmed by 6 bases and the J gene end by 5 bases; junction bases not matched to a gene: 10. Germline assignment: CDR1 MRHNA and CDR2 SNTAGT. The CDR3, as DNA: TGTGCCAGCAGCCTGGACCTGGGGGGGAACAATGAGCAGTTCTTC. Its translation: CASSLDLGGNNEQFF.

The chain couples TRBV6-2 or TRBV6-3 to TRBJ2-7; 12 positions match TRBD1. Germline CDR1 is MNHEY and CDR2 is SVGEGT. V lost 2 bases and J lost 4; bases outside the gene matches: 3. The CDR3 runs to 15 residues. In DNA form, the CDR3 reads TGTGCCAGCAGTTACCGGGACAGGGGGCTATACGAGCAGTACTTC. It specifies CASSYRDRGLYEQYF.

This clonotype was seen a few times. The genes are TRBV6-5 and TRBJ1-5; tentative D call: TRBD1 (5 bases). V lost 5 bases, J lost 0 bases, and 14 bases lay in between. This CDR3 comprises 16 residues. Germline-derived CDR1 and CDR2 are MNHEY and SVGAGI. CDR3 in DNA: TGTGCCAGCAGTCCCGGGACGGCTTATAGCAATCAGCCCCAGCATTTT. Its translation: CASSPGTAYSNQPQHF.

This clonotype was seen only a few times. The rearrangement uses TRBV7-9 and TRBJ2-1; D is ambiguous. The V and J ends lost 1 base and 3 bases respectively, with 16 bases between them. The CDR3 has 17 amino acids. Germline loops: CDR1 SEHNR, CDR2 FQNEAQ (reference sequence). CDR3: CASSLVGPLGIYNEQFF. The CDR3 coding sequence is TGTGCCAGCAGCTTAGTGGGTCCCCTTGGGATCTACAATGAGCAGTTCTTC.

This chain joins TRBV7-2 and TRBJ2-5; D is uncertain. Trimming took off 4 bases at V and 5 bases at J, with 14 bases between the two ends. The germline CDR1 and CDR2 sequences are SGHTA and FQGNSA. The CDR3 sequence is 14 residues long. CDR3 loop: CASSSSGMGETQYF. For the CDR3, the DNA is TGTGCCAGCAGCTCAAGTGGGATGGGTGAGACCCAGTACTTC.

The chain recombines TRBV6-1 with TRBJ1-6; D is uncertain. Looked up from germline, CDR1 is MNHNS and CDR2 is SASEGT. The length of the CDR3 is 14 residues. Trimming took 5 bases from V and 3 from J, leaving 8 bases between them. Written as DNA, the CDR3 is TGTGCCAGCAGTTGGCCGGGCTATAATTCACCCCTCCACTTT. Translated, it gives CASSWPGYNSPLHF.

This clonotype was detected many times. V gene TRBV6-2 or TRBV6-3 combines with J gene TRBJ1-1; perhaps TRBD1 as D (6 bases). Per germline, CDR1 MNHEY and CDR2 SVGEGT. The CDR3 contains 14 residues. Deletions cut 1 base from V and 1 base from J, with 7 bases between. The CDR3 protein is CASSYWGQNTEAFF. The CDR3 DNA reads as TGTGCCAGCAGTTACTGGGGACAGAACACTGAAGCTTTCTTT.

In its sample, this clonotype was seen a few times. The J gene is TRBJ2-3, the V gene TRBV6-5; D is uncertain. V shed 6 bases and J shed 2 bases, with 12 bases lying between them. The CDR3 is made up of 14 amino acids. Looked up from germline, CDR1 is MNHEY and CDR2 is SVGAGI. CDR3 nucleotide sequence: TGTGCCAGCAGAGCCGGTCGTAACACAGATACGCAGTATTTT. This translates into CASRAGRNTDTQYF.

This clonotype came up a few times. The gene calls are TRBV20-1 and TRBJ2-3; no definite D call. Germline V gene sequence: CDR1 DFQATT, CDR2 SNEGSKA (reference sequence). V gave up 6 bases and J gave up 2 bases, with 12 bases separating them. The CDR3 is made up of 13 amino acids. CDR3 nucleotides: TGCAGTGCCGAGAACCGAGACACAGATACGCAGTATTTT. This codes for CSAENRDTDTQYF.

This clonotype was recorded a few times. The CDR3 reads CASSLASTGTDTQYF. The CDR3 DNA follows: TGTGCCAGCAGCTTAGCTTCTACGGGCACAGATACGCAGTATTTT. V is TRBV7-2 and J is TRBJ2-3; D uncertain. The germline gives CDR1 SGHTA, CDR2 FQGNSA. The CDR3 is made up of 15 amino acids. Trimming left V 0 bases short and J 1 base short, with 8 bases between.

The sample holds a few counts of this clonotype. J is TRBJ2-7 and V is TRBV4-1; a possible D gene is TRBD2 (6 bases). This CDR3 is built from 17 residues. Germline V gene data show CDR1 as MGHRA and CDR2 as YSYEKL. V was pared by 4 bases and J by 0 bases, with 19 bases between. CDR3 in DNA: TGCGCCAGCAGCCGCAGTAGCGGAAGAAAAAACTCCTACGAGCAGTACTTC. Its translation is CASSRSSGRKNSYEQYF.

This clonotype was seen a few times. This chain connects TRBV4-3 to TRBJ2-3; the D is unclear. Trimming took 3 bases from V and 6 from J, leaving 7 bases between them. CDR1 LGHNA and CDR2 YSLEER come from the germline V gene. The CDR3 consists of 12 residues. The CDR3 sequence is CASSHRSDTQYF. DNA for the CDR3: TGCGCCAGCAGCCATAGAAGCGATACGCAGTATTTT.